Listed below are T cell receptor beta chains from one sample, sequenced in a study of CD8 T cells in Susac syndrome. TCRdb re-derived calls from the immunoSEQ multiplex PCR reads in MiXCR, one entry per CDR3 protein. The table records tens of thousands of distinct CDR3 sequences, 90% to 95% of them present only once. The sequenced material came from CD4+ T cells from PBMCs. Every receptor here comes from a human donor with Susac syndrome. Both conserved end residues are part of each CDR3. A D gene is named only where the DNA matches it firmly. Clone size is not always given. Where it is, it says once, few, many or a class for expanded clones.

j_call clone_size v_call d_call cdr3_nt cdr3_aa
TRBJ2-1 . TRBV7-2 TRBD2 TGTGCCAGCAGCACAATAGCGGGGGGGCCCTACAATGAGCAGTTCTTC CASSTIAGGPYNEQFF
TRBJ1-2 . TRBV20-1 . TGCAGTGCTAGGGGCGGGGGCGAGAACTATGGCTACACCTTC CSARGGGENYGYTF
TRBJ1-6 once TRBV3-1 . TGTGCCAGCAGCCAAGAACCCATGGCGCCCCTCCACTTT CASSQEPMAPLHF
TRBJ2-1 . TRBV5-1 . TGCGCCAGCAGCTCTGGACAGATACTACTCACAGACCCTGAGCAGTTCTTC CASSSGQILLTDPEQFF
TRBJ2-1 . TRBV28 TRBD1 TGTGCCACCTGGAAGGGGGCGGTATACAATGAGCAGTTCTTC CATWKGAVYNEQFF
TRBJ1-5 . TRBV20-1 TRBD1 TGCAGCGCCTTAACAGGGGCAATCAATCAGCCCCAGCATTTT CSALTGAINQPQHF
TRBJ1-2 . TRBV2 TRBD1 TGTGCCAGCAGTGGACAGGGGGTCGTCTCTAACTATGGCTACACCTTC CASSGQGVVSNYGYTF
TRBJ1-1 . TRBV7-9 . TGTGCCAGCAGCTTACAAGGGCAGAAGGCTTTCTTT CASSLQGQKAFF
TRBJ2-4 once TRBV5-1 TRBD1 TGCGCCAGCAGCTGGGGGGACAGGCACAGTAGGAACATTCAGTACTTC CASSWGDRHSRNIQYF
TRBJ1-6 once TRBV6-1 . TGTGCCAGCAGTGAAGCCGGGGAGAATTCACCCCTCCACTTT CASSEAGENSPLHF
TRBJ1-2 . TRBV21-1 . TGTGCCAGCTCGGGAGGTGCGAGGCATGGCTACACCTTC CASSGGARHGYTF
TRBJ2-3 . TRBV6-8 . TGTGCCAGCAGCCCTTGGGGGGGGGCGGAAGATACGCAGTATTTT CASSPWGGAEDTQYF
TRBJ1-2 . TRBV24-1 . TGTGCCACCAGTGCAGGGTATGGCTACACCTTC CATSAGYGYTF
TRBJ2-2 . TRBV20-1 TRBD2 TGCAGTGCTAGAGCACTAGCGGGGGGGCTAAGGGAGCTGTTTTTT CSARALAGGLRELFF
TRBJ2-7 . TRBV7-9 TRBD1 TGTGCCAGCAGCTTACCCGGGACAGGGAACTACGAGCAGTACTTC CASSLPGTGNYEQYF
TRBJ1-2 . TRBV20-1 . TGCAGTGCTAGAGAAGGGCAGGCCTATGGCTACACCTTC CSAREGQAYGYTF
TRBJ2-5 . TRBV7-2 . TGTGCCAGCAGCTTATCGGGCCGGCGAGAGACCCAGTACTTC CASSLSGRRETQYF
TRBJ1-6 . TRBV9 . TGTGCCAGCAGCGCCGCCGCAGCGACCTATAATTCACCCCTCCACTTT CASSAAAATYNSPLHF
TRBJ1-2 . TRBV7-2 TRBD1 TGTGCCAGCAGCTCCGGACAGGTAGTAGATGGCTACACCTTC CASSSGQVVDGYTF
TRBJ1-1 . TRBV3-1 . TGTGCCAGCAGCCAAGCCCATCAGGGAGCTTTCTTT CASSQAHQGAFF
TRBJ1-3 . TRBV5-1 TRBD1 TGCGCCAGCAGCCCCGGACAGGGGGCAGGAAACACCATATATTTT CASSPGQGAGNTIYF
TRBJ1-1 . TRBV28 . TGTGCCAGCAGTTTAGCTTCAACCAGCAGGGTTGAAGCTTTCTTT CASSLASTSRVEAFF
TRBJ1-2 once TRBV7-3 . TGTGCCAGCAGCTTAAATGGGAATAACTATGGCTACACCTTC CASSLNGNNYGYTF
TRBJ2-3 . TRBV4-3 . TGCGCCAGCAGCCTCCGACAGGTTTTCACAGATACGCAGTATTTT CASSLRQVFTDTQYF
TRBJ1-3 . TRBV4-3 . TGCGCCAGCAGCCAAGATCCAGGGGCAGGGTATTACACCATATATTTT CASSQDPGAGYYTIYF
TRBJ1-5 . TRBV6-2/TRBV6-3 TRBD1 TGTGCCAGCAGTTATGGAGGGGGCAGAAATCAGCCCCAGCATTTT CASSYGGGRNQPQHF
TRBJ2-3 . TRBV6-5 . TGTGCCAGCAGTTACTCAGACCGCACAGATACGCAGTATTTT CASSYSDRTDTQYF
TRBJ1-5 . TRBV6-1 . TGTGCCAGCAGGGTCTCGGGCGGGGGCGGACAGCCCCAGCATTTT CASRVSGGGGQPQHF
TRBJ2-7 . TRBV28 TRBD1 TGTGCCAGCAGTCGGCCGGGACAGGGTGGCTACGAGCAGTACTTC CASSRPGQGGYEQYF
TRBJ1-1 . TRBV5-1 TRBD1 TGCGCCAGCAGCCGCCCCGGGACAGAGAGACCTGAAGCTTTCTTT CASSRPGTERPEAFF
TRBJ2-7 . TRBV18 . TGTGCCAGCTCACGCTTAGACAGCTCCTACGAGCAGTACTTC CASSRLDSSYEQYF
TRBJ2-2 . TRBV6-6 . TGTGCCAGCAGTTACCCTGGCGGCGGTACGGAGCTGTTTTTT CASSYPGGGTELFF
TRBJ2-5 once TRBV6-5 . TGTGCCAGCAGATCGGCGGGAGAGACCCAGTACTTC CASRSAGETQYF
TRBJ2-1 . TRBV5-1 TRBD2 TGCGCCAGCAGCAACGGGACTAGCGGGGGGAGGTATGAGCAGTTCTTC CASSNGTSGGRYEQFF
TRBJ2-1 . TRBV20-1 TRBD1 TGCAGTGCTAGAGGGGGCCCCGGGACAGACAATGAGCAGTTCTTC CSARGGPGTDNEQFF
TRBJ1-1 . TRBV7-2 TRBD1 TGTGCCAGCAGCTTAGCGGGGACAGGGGGCACTGAAGCTTTCTTT CASSLAGTGGTEAFF
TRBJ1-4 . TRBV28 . TGTGCCAGTGGGGGAGGGCCTGGTGAAAAACTGTTTTTT CASGGGPGEKLFF
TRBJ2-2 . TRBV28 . TGTGCCACAAAACCCCCTCTCCTCAGTACCGGGGAGCTGTTTTTT CATKPPLLSTGELFF
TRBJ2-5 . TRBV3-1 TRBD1 TGTGCCAGCAGCCTCGACCTAGGGACAGCACAAGAGACCCAGTACTTC CASSLDLGTAQETQYF
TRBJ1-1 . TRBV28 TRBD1 TGTGCCAGCAGTTTACACGGGACAGGCGGAAGGAACACTGAAGCTTTCTTT CASSLHGTGGRNTEAFF
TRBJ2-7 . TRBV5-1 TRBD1 TGCGCCAGCGCCACAGGGGGTCTGGACGAGCAGTACTTC CASATGGLDEQYF
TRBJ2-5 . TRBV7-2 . TGTGCCAGCACGTCTCAAGAGACCCAGTACTTC CASTSQETQYF
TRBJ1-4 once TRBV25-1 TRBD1 TGTGCCAGCAGCGGAACGACAGGGCAAAATGAAAAACTGTTTTTT CASSGTTGQNEKLFF
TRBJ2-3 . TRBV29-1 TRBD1 TGCAGCGTCGATCGGGACGGACAGGGGGCAGATACGCAGTATTTT CSVDRDGQGADTQYF
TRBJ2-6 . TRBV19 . TGTGCCAGTAGCCAGAGCTCTGGGGCCAACGTCCTGACTTTC CASSQSSGANVLTF
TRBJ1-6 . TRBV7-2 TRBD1 TGTGCCAGCAGCTTTCGCCAAGCAGGGGGAGGAAGCTCACCCCTCCACTTT CASSFRQAGGGSSPLHF
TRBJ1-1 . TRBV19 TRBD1 TGTGCCAGTAGTAGTAGGGACAGGTCGAACACTGAAGCTTTCTTT CASSSRDRSNTEAFF
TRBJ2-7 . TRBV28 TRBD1 TGTGTCGGCAGTCCGAGGACAGGTGGTGACTACGAGCAGTACTTC CVGSPRTGGDYEQYF
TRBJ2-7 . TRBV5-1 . TGCGCCAGCAGCCTACTACTCTCGGGAGAGCAGTACTTC CASSLLLSGEQYF
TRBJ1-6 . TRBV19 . TGTGCCAGTAGTATGTGGGACTTGCCCGCGGCCCTCCACTTT CASSMWDLPAALHF